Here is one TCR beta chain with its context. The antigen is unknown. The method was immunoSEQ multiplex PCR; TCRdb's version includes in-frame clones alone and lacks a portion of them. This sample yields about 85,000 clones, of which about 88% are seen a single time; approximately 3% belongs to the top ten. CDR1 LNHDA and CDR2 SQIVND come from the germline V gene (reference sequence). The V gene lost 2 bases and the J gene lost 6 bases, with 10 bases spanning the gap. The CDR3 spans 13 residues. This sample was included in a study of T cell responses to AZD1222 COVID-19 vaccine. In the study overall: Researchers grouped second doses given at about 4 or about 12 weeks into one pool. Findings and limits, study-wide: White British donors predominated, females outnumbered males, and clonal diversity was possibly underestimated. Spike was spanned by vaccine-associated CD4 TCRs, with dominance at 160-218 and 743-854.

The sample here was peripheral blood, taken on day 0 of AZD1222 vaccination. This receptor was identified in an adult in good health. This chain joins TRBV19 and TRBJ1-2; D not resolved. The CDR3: CASSIPGSHGYTF. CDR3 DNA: TGTGCCAGTAGTATACCCGGATCCCATGGCTACACCTTC.